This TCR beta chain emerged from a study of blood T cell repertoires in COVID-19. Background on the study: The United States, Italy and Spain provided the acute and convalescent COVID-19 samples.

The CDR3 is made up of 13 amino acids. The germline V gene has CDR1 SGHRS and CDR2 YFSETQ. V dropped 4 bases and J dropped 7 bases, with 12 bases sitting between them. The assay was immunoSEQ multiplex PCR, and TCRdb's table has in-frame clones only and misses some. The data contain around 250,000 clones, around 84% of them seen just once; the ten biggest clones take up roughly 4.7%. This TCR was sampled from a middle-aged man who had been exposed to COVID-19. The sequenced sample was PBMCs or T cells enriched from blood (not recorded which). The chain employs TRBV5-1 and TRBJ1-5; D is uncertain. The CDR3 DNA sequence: TGCGCCAGCAGCCGGGAGGTTGGGCAGCCCCAGCATTTT. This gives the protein CASSREVGQPQHF.